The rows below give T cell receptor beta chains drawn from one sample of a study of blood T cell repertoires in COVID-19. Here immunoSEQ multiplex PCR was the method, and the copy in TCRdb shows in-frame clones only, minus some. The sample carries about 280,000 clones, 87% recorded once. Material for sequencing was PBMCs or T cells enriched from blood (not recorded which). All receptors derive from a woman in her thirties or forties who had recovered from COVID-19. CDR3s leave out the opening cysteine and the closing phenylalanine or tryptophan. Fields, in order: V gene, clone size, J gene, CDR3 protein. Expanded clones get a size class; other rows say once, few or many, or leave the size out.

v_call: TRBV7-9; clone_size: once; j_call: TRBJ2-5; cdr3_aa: ASSLAPLREGETQY
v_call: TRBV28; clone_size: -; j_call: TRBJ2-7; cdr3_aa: ASSSPGFEQY
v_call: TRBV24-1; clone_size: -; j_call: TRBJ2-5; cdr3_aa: ATSDPGTGLETQY
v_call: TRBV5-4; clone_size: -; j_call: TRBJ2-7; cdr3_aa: ASSLAGGPYEQY
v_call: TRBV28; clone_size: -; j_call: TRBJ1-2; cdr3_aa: ASSWTGGRNNYGYT
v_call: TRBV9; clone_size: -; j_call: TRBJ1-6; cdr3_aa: ASSHRDRESPLH
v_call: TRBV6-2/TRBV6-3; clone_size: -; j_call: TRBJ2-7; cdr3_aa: ASSYAGTSGYEQY
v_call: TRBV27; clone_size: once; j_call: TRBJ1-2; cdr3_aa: ASREGANPAYGYT
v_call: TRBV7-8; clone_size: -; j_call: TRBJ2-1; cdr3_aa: ASSREAGVPYNEQF
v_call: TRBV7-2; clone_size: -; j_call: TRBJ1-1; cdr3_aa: ASSLETGGGRSNTEAF
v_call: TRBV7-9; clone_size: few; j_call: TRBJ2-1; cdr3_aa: ASSFRSGSNEQF
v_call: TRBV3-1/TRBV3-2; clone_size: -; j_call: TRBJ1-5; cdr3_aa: ASSLSTGWQPQH
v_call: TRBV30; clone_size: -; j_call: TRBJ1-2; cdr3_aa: AWGTGENYGYT
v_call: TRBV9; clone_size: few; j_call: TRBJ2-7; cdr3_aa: ASSPRDRAYEQY
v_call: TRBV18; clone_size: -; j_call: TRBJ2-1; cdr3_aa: ASSPPENGRKEQF
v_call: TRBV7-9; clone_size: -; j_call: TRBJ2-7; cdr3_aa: ASSLQDRAGYEQY
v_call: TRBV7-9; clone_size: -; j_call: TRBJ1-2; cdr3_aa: ASSLGTESNYGYT
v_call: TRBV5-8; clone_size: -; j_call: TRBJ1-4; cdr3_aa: ASSTGERGGEKLF
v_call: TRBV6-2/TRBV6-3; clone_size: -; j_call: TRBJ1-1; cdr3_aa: ASSYTGANTEAF
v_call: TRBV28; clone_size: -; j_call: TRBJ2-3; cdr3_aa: AESGVLTDTQY
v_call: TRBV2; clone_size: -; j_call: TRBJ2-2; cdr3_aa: ASTYGGYGRRSTGELF
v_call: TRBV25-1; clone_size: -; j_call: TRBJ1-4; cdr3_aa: ASSESGGGEKLF
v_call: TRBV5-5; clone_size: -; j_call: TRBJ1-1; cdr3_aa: ASSLSGGGQLARAF
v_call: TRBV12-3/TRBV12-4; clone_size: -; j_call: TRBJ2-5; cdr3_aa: ASSLLLAETQY